This T cell receptor beta chain came from a study of cytomegalovirus exposure and HLA in healthy donors. Study conclusions and caveats: In vitro checks showed that a few CMV-associated chains really do target CMV antigens. Some public TCRs appeared in many individuals, while most sequences were rare. The tendency of first-cohort TCR clusters to co-occur in the 90 to 150 validation repertoires emerged from a later analysis. Investigators reported some 150 TCR beta chains as tied to cytomegalovirus.

TCRdb's copy holds only in-frame clones and misses some; the assay was immunoSEQ multiplex PCR. In the table there are 150,000 to 200,000 clones, about 80% of which are singletons. V shed 4 bases, J shed 6 bases, and the junction held 4 bases outside the gene matches. The CDR3 runs to 14 residues. In germline, CDR1 is LNHDA, CDR2 SQIVND (reference sequence). A remark on this clone: Its specificity is not known.

The origin of this receptor is a man between 18 and 35 years old in good health and CMV-seropositive. The specimen was PBMCs. The chain carries TRBV19 and TRBJ1-5; 9 bases agree with TRBD1. The CDR3 loop is CASSTWTGVQPQHF. CDR3 in DNA: TGTGCCAGTAGTACCTGGACAGGGGTTCAGCCCCAGCATTTT.